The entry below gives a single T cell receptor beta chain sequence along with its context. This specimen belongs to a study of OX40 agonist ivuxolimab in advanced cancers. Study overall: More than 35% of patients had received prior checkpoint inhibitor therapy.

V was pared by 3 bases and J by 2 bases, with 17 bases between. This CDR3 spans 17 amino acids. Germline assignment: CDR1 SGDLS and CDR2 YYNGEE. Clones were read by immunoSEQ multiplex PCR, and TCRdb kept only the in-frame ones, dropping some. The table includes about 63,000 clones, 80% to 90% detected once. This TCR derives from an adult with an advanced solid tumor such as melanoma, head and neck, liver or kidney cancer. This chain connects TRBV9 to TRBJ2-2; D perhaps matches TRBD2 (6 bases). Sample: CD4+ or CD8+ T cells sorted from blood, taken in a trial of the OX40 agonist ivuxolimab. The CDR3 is CASSESVGTFNTGELFF. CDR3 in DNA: TGTGCCAGCAGCGAGAGTGTTGGGACTTTTAACACCGGGGAGCTGTTTTTT. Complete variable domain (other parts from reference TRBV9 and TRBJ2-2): DSGVTQTPKHLITATGQRVTLRCSPRSGDLSVYWYQQSLDQGLQFLIQYYNGEERAKGNILERFSAQQFPDLHSELNLSSLELGDSALYFCASSESVGTFNTGELFFGEGSRLTVL.